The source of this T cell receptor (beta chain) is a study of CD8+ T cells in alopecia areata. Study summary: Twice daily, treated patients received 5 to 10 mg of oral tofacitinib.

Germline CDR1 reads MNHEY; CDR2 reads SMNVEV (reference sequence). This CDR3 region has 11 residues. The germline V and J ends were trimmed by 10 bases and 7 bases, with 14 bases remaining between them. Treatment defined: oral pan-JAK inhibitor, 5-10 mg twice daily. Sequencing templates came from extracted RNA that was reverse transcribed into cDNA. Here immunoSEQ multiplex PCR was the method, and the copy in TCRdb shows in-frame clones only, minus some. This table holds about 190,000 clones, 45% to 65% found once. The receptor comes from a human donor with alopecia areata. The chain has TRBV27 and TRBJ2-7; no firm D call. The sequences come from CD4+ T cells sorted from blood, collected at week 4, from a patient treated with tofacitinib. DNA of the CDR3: TGTGCCACGGAAAGGGTCCATGAGCAGTACTTC. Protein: CATERVHEQYF.